This T cell receptor beta chain was recorded in a study of blood T cell repertoires in COVID-19 (dated by TCRdb to 2018 to 2021). In the study overall: Samples from collaborators originated in the United States, Italy and Spain and spanned both the acute and convalescent phases of COVID-19. HLA class I and class II types, where available, came from metadata supplied by the sample provider rather than from assay-based typing. The repertoires were released in a freely available public database intended as a resource for research on the immune response to SARS-CoV-2. The samples were drawn from two sources: the first 160 participants of the ongoing ImmuneRACE study, and 1,200 or so subjects contributed by 6 global collaborators. The material from the prospective study consisted of cDNA or gDNA derived from T cells, B-cell-depleted T cells, or PBMCs. The sample metadata nearly always contained a de-identified subject ID, COVID-19 status, age in years and sex. The dataset comprised deeply sampled blood TCRbeta repertoires from subjects exposed to, actively infected with, or recovered from COVID-19. Paper-wide results and their limitations: How much clinical and demographic metadata was included differed by source and by participant, and the metadata was provided uncurated.

Per the germline V gene, SNHLY is the CDR1 and FYNNEI is the CDR2. The CDR3 holds 14 amino acids from the cysteine to the phenylalanine. Kept here is only the CDR3 DNA, which spans 42 bases and is read in frame from base 1. The junction carries 17 bases between V and J, which are trimmed by 6 bases and 5 bases respectively. TCRbeta CDR3 regions were amplified from genomic DNA by means of the immunoSEQ Assay, a bias-controlled multiplex PCR. In the source study's methods: The number of nucleated cells in each sample was estimated by amplification of reference gene primers within the assay. To quantify the absolute abundance of each unique TCRbeta CDR3 rearrangement, sequence reads were collapsed and filtered. Productive Simpson clonality was computed per sample as the square root of Simpson's diversity index over productive rearrangements. TCRdb mirrors the immuneACCESS table, restricted to in-frame sequences. Some clones are absent from its copies; in checked studies, under half trace to an unresolved V gene, and the reason for the others is unknown. V, J and clone size are those of that table, while D and trimming were read from the DNA. This sample holds about 380,000 clones; around nine tenths were observed only once. About 1.1% of the sample is taken by the ten largest.

Remarks on this clone: Its binding antigen is unknown. No much larger clone is present one base from it, and per-base qualities are unavailable.

In the prospective study, participants were about 18 to 100 years old, resided in about two dozen geographic areas of the United States, and were enrolled through a virtual design. Cohort assignment in the prospective study relied on participant-reported clinical history from a screening survey and a study questionnaire. ImmuneRACE Cohort 3 recovered participants were defined by two consecutive negative NP/OP PCR tests, healthcare professional clearance, or symptom resolution. In the prospective study, whole blood, serum and a nasopharyngeal or oropharyngeal swab were collected from each participant by mobile phlebotomists. Prospective study participants could optionally give additional blood draws and questionnaires over a roughly 2-month period. Blood samples from the prospective study were shipped frozen or at room temperature prior to DNA extraction.

The sequence came from a woman aged 18-29 years who had recovered from COVID-19. The chain is made from TRBV2 and TRBJ2-7, and TRBD2 may be the D gene, going by 5 matching bases. What was sequenced was PBMCs or T cells enriched from blood (not recorded which). The CDR3: CASRQEGRINEQYF. The base sequence is TGTGCCAGCAGGCAAGAGGGAAGAATAAACGAGCAGTACTTC.